The 30 T cell receptor beta chains reported below all come from one sample, sequenced in a study of blood T cell repertoires in COVID-19. Clones were sequenced by immunoSEQ multiplex PCR, and TCRdb holds only the in-frame ones, with some missing. Of hundreds of thousands of clones detected, more than 80% appear once; the ten largest clones hold less than 2.5%. Sequencing was carried out using PBMCs or T cells enriched from blood (not recorded which). These receptors all stem from a woman aged 18-29 years who had recovered from COVID-19.

This chain uses TRBV2 with TRBJ1-5; D not certain. Between the trimmed V and J ends, which lost 1 base and 0 bases, there was a span of 13 bases. Per germline, CDR1 SNHLY and CDR2 FYNNEI. The CDR3 is 17 residues long. CDR3 sequence: CASSEGAGGYSNQPQHF. As DNA, the CDR3 is TGTGCCAGCAGTGAAGGAGCAGGAGGCTATAGCAATCAGCCCCAGCATTTT.

This rearrangement joins TRBV6-1 to TRBJ2-4, with a tentative D call TRBD2 (6 bases). The CDR3 is made up of 17 amino acids. CDR1 is MNHNS and CDR2 is SASEGT in the germline V gene. V was clipped by 3 bases and J by 0 bases, with 15 bases between them. In nucleotides, the CDR3 is TGTGCCAGCAGTGACCGGGAGCTTTTACTAGCCAAAAACATTCAGTACTTC. Amino acid sequence: CASSDRELLLAKNIQYF.

This clone was observed a handful of times. This chain links TRBV28 with TRBJ1-1, with no clear D. The CDR3 sequence is 12 residues long. The V gene's germline CDR1 is MDHEN and CDR2 SYDVKM. Between the trimmed V and J ends, which lost 2 bases and 6 bases, there was a span of 7 bases. The CDR3 coding sequence is TGTGCCAGCAGTTTAGAGGCGGCTGAAGCTTTCTTT. Amino acid sequence: CASSLEAAEAFF.

The rearrangement joins TRBV15 to TRBJ2-3; 8 bases line up with TRBD2. V lost 8 bases and J lost 2; bases outside the gene matches: 6. Per germline, CDR1 LNHNV and CDR2 YYDKDF (reference sequence). The CDR3 length is 14 residues. The CDR3 here is CATGAGGNTDTQYF. DNA for the CDR3: TGTGCCACCGGGGCGGGGGGAAACACAGATACGCAGTATTTT.

V and J are TRBV2 and TRBJ1-1; D uncertain. CDR1 and CDR2 from the germline V gene are SNHLY and FYNNEI. The CDR3 runs to 14 residues. Trimming left V 4 bases short and J 3 bases short, with 12 bases between. Written as DNA, the CDR3 is TGTGCCAGCAGTGCGAGACAAGTCTACACTGAAGCTTTCTTT. It specifies CASSARQVYTEAFF.

This chain links TRBV18 with TRBJ1-1; perhaps TRBD1 as D (6 bases). V was trimmed by 3 bases and J by 2 bases, leaving 10 bases between them. The CDR3 sequence is 14 residues long. CDR1 KGHSH and CDR2 LQKENI come from the germline V gene. CDR3 residues: CASSPGQSNTEAFF. The CDR3 region has the DNA TGTGCCAGCTCACCCGGACAGTCAAACACTGAAGCTTTCTTT.

The chain employs TRBV6-1 and TRBJ2-7, with D maybe TRBD2 (5 bases). V lost 1 base, J lost 3 bases, and 7 bases lay in between. Germline values: CDR1 MNHNS, CDR2 SASEGT. This CDR3 has 13 residues. CDR3 sequence (DNA): TGTGCCAGCAGTGAAGTGAGGGACTACGAGCAGTACTTC. The encoded protein is CASSEVRDYEQYF.

This chain uses TRBV14 with TRBJ1-2; TRBD1 agrees at 7 bases. There are 15 residues in the CDR3. In germline, CDR1 is SGHDN, CDR2 FVKESK. The junction had 5 bases not matched to a gene; V was cut back by 0 bases and J by 4 bases. The chain's CDR3 is CASSQERDSAYGYTF. The CDR3 DNA sequence: TGTGCCAGCAGCCAAGAGAGGGACAGTGCCTATGGCTACACCTTC.

This chain joins TRBV3-1 (or the pseudogene TRBV3-2) and TRBJ2-3, with D tentatively TRBD2 (7 bases). Germline CDR1 LGHDT, CDR2 YNNKEL (reference sequence). V was pared by 3 bases and J by 5 bases, with 12 bases between. This CDR3 contains 14 residues. The CDR3: CASSQRGRGDTQYF. The CDR3 nucleotides are TGTGCCAGCAGCCAGCGGGGGCGGGGAGATACGCAGTATTTT.

This sequence joins TRBV6-5 and TRBJ1-5, with TRBD1 identical over 7 bases. The CDR3 spans 15 residues. Looked up from germline, CDR1 is MNHEY and CDR2 is SVGAGI. Trimming at V came to 5 bases and at J to 1 base, leaving 5 bases not matched to a gene. This CDR3 is CASSPRTGSNQPQHF. CDR3 bases: TGTGCCAGCAGTCCGCGGACAGGAAGCAATCAGCCCCAGCATTTT.

The chain's CDR3 is CASSRRTSGGTDTQYF. The CDR3 coding sequence is TGTGCCAGCAGTCGACGGACTAGCGGGGGAACAGATACGCAGTATTTT. V usage is TRBV6-6 and J usage is TRBJ2-3, with 13 bases lining up with TRBD2. The CDR3 is made up of 16 amino acids. V dropped 5 bases and J dropped 3; count of bases not matched to a gene: 5. CDR1 and CDR2 (germline): MNHNY, SVGAGI (reference sequence).

This clone showed up just once. The chain uses TRBV19 and TRBJ2-7; 10 bases are a match to TRBD1. The CDR3 sequence is 15 residues long. The germline V gene encodes CDR1 LNHDA and CDR2 SQIVND (reference sequence). V lost 3 bases and J lost 3; bases outside the gene matches: 5. The CDR3 is CASSMRDRGDYEQYF. In DNA, the CDR3 is TGTGCCAGTAGTATGAGGGACAGGGGCGACTACGAGCAGTACTTC. The whole variable domain, filled in from reference TRBV19 and TRBJ2-7, reads DGGITQSPKYLFRKEGQNVTLSCEQNLNHDAMYWYRQDPGQGLRLIYYSQIVNDFQKGDIAEGYSVSREKKESFPLTVTSAQKNPTAFYLCASSMRDRGDYEQYFGPGTRLTVT.

The J gene is TRBJ1-6, the V gene TRBV7-9, with a weak D call TRBD1 (6 bases). The germline V and J ends were trimmed by 3 bases and 10 bases, with 13 bases remaining between them. CDR1 and CDR2 (germline): SEHNR, FQNEAQ (reference sequence). The CDR3 is 14 amino acids. CDR3 amino acids: CASSFTGLGSPLHF. The CDR3 DNA reads TGTGCCAGCAGCTTTACAGGGTTGGGCTCACCCCTCCACTTT.

The J gene is TRBJ1-1, the V gene TRBV5-1, with D possibly being TRBD1 (5 bases). Germline V gives CDR1 SGHRS, CDR2 YFSETQ. V lost 1 base and J 3 bases, leaving 10 bases between the germline ends. CDR3 length: 14 residues. The CDR3: CASSLIGADTEAFF. DNA for the CDR3: TGCGCCAGCAGCTTGATTGGGGCGGACACTGAAGCTTTCTTT.

V usage is TRBV14 and J usage is TRBJ1-4; D gene ambiguous. Trimming removed 0 bases from V and 5 bases from J, with 10 bases in between. The CDR3 extends over 15 amino acids. Germline values: CDR1 SGHDN, CDR2 FVKESK. The CDR3 nucleotides read TGTGCCAGCAGCCAAGATTGGGGAGGGAATGAAAAACTGTTTTTT. This codes for CASSQDWGGNEKLFF.

The chain couples TRBV15 to TRBJ1-2; the match to TRBD1 covers 9 bases. Germline CDR1 reads LNHNV; CDR2 reads YYDKDF (reference sequence). The junction had 5 bases not matched to a gene; V was cut back by 0 bases and J by 6 bases. The length of the CDR3 is 15 residues. The CDR3 here is CATSRDFTGGHGYTF. The DNA of the CDR3 is TGTGCCACCAGCAGAGACTTTACAGGGGGCCATGGCTACACCTTC.

The J gene is TRBJ1-5, the V gene TRBV10-3; D unresolved. Germline V gene lookup returns CDR1 ENHRY and CDR2 SYGVKD. The ends were cut back, 3 bases at V and 5 bases at J, with 11 bases in the middle. This CDR3 spans 14 amino acids. CDR3 DNA sequence: TGTGCCATCAGTGAAAACTTAATCGATCAGCCCCAGCATTTT. Translation: CAISENLIDQPQHF.

The chain joins TRBV7-9 to TRBJ1-5; TRBD1 agrees at 7 bases. This CDR3 has 15 amino acids. Germline V CDR1 and CDR2: SEHNR, FQNEAQ (reference sequence). J gave up 2 bases and V 5 bases, and 6 bases lay outside the gene matches. Written as DNA, the CDR3 is TGTGCCAGCAGCACAGAGGGACAGCGCAATCAGCCCCAGCATTTT. Translated, it gives CASSTEGQRNQPQHF. The full variable domain, in which reference TRBV7-9 and TRBJ1-5 provide the parts outside the CDR3, is DTGVSQNPRHKITKRGQNVTFRCDPISEHNRLYWYRQTLGQGPEFLTYFQNEAQLEKSRLLSDRFSAERPKGSFSTLEIQRTEQGDSAMYLCASSTEGQRNQPQHFGDGTRLSIL.

This clone was recorded once. V is TRBV6-5 and J is TRBJ1-6, with no clear D. Germline loops: CDR1 MNHEY, CDR2 SVGAGI. CDR3 length: 14 residues. Trimming cost V 6 bases and J 8 bases, with 14 bases left between them. In nucleotides, the CDR3 is TGTGCCAGCAGCCTTCTGACGGGTGATTCACCCCTCCACTTT. This gives the protein CASSLLTGDSPLHF.

The chain joins TRBV15 to TRBJ1-2; 8 positions match TRBD1. Germline trimming cut 0 bases from V and 8 bases from J; bases unmatched to any gene: 8. CDR1 is LNHNV, CDR2 YYDKDF, per germline (reference sequence). The CDR3 covers 15 residues. Here the CDR3 reads CATSRDLGQAGGYTF. The CDR3 nucleotides read TGTGCCACCAGCAGAGATCTGGGACAGGCGGGGGGCTACACCTTC.

This chain connects TRBV5-4 to TRBJ2-5; 13 bases are shared with TRBD2. Germline CDR1 SGHNT, CDR2 YYREEE (reference sequence). CDR3 length: 15 amino acids. After removal of 1 base from V and 4 bases from J, the junction contained 1 base not matched to a gene. The CDR3 spells CASSLRLAGGETQYF. The CDR3 DNA reads as TGTGCCAGCAGCTTGCGACTAGCGGGGGGAGAGACCCAGTACTTC.

The J gene is TRBJ2-6, the V gene TRBV9; TRBD2 agrees at 8 bases. Losses at the gene ends were 3 bases for V and 1 base for J; bases not matched to a gene: 6. This CDR3 comprises 17 residues. Germline CDR1 reads SGDLS; CDR2 reads YYNGEE. The CDR3 nucleotides are TGTGCCAGCAGCGGGGAGCGGGGGTTATCTGGGGCCAACGTCCTGACTTTC. Translated, it gives CASSGERGLSGANVLTF.

The rearrangement links TRBV19 to TRBJ1-1; 11 bases fit TRBD1. V shed 4 bases, J shed 3 bases, and the junction held 7 bases outside the gene matches. CDR1 is LNHDA, CDR2 SQIVND, per germline (reference sequence). The CDR3 totals 16 residues. CDR3 amino acids: CASSTGQGALDTEAFF. The CDR3 nucleotides read TGTGCCAGTAGTACCGGACAGGGGGCGTTGGACACTGAAGCTTTCTTT.

The J gene is TRBJ1-6, the V gene TRBV28; 12 bases fit TRBD1. Germline V gene data show CDR1 as MDHEN and CDR2 as SYDVKM. Trimming at V came to 4 bases and at J to 8 bases, leaving 9 bases not matched to a gene. There are 17 residues in the CDR3. The CDR3 DNA is TGTGCCAGCAGTTGGCCGTGGGACAGGGGGCCGGATTCACCCCTCCACTTT. Amino acids: CASSWPWDRGPDSPLHF.

The V call is TRBV15, the J call TRBJ2-7; D gene unclear. This CDR3 has 13 residues. V was cut by 0 bases and J by 6 bases, with 9 bases left in between. The germline CDR1 and CDR2 sequences are LNHNV and YYDKDF (reference sequence). The CDR3 coding sequence is TGTGCCACCAGCAGAGATCCGGGTGGCGAGCAGTACTTC. This codes for CATSRDPGGEQYF.

This chain links TRBV5-1 with TRBJ2-7; TRBD2 aligns across 13 bases. Looked up from germline, CDR1 is SGHRS and CDR2 is YFSETQ. The CDR3 is 17 amino acids. V shed 0 bases and J 3 bases; nucleotides not matched to a gene: 6. CDR3 protein: CASSLGTSGGLNYEQYF. CDR3 DNA sequence: TGCGCCAGCAGCTTGGGGACTAGCGGGGGACTGAACTACGAGCAGTACTTC.

V usage is TRBV5-1 and J usage is TRBJ2-1; 7 nucleotides line up with TRBD1. This CDR3 is built from 14 residues. With 3 bases clipped from V and 4 bases from J, the junction kept 4 bases outside the gene matches. CDR1 is SGHRS, CDR2 YFSETQ, per germline. CDR3 region: CASSSGTEYNEQFF. DNA for the CDR3: TGCGCCAGCAGCTCAGGGACAGAGTACAATGAGCAGTTCTTC.

In nucleotides, the CDR3 is TGTGCCAGCAGGACAGGGGGCCCGAACACCGGGGAGCTGTTTTTT. This sequence encodes CASRTGGPNTGELFF. The rearrangement links TRBV2 to TRBJ2-2; TRBD1 matches at 10 bases. Germline lookup yields CDR1 SNHLY and CDR2 FYNNEI. J gave up 0 bases and V 6 bases, and 1 base lay outside the gene matches. This CDR3 has 15 residues.

The J gene is TRBJ1-6, the V gene TRBV10-3; D not certain. Per the germline V gene, CDR1 is ENHRY and CDR2 is SYGVKD. The length of the CDR3 is 17 residues. V gave up 2 bases and J gave up 10 bases, with 21 bases separating them. The CDR3 nucleotides read TGTGCCATCAGTGAGAGCCCCCACGAGGGAACGGCGTCACCCCTCCACTTT. Its protein product is CAISESPHEGTASPLHF.

The chain recombines TRBV28 with TRBJ1-5; TRBD1 aligns across 11 bases. The CDR3 is 19 residues long. In germline, CDR1 is MDHEN, CDR2 SYDVKM. Unmatched junction bases numbered 12, after V lost 3 bases and J lost 2 bases. CDR3 loop: CASSFYGTGGVPGNQPQHF. The DNA for the CDR3 is TGTGCCAGCAGTTTTTATGGGACAGGGGGAGTTCCTGGCAATCAGCCCCAGCATTTT.